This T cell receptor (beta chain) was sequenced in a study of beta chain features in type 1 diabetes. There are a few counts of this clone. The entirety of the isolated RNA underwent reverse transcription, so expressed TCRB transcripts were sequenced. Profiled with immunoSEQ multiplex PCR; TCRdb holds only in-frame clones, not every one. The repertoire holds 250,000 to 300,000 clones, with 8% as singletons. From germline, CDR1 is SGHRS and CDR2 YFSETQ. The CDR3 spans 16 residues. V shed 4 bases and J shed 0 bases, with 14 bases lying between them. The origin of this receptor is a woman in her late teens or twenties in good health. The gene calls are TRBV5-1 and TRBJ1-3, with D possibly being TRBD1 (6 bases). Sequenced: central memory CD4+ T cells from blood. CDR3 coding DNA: TGCGCCAGCAGCCCGGACAGTCCCGGCTCTGGAAACACCATATATTTT. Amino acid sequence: CASSPDSPGSGNTIYF.